Listed below are T cell receptor beta chains from one sample, sequenced in a study of blood T cell repertoires in COVID-19. This table comes from immunoSEQ multiplex PCR, and its TCRdb copy is limited to in-frame clones, with some not included. The sample has under 200,000 clones; around 82% are singletons. The specimen sequenced was peripheral blood. Receptors originate from a woman of 80 years or more with acute or convalescent COVID-19. Both conserved end residues are part of each CDR3. D genes are given only for firm matches. Size is omitted from some rows. Given values are once, few, many or a class for expanded clones.

length	J	V	D	size	DNA	CDR3
13	TRBJ1-2	TRBV7-3	TRBD1	NA	TGTGCCAGCAGCCTCGGGACAGCCTATGGCTACACCTTC	CASSLGTAYGYTF
12	TRBJ1-2	TRBV6-2/TRBV6-3	TRBD1	once	TGTGCCAGCAGCGACAGGGACTATGGCTACACCTTC	CASSDRDYGYTF
17	TRBJ2-5	TRBV5-1	NA	once	TGCGCCAGCAGCTCTAAAACCAGGGGGGATTCTCAAGAGACCCAGTACTTC	CASSSKTRGDSQETQYF
12	TRBJ1-2	TRBV6-5	NA	NA	TGTGCCAGCAGTCGCGGTGACTATGGCTACACCTTC	CASSRGDYGYTF
15	TRBJ1-2	TRBV19	NA	NA	TGTGCCAGTAGTATCGCCCGGGGTAGGATGAGTGGCTACACCTTC	CASSIARGRMSGYTF
12	TRBJ2-7	TRBV6-5	NA	NA	TGTGCCAGCACCCCCAGTCCCTACGAGCAGTACTTC	CASTPSPYEQYF
14	TRBJ1-4	TRBV7-9	NA	NA	TGTGCCAGCAGCTCCCGGACGGGAAATGAAAAACTGTTTTTT	CASSSRTGNEKLFF
13	TRBJ1-1	TRBV7-2	NA	NA	TGTGCCAGCAGCTTCGCCGGGGGGGATACAGCTTTCTTT	CASSFAGGDTAFF
15	TRBJ1-4	TRBV9	TRBD1	NA	TGTGCCAGCAGCTCGGGACAGGTTGGGAATGAAAAACTGTTTTTT	CASSSGQVGNEKLFF
14	TRBJ2-7	TRBV5-4	NA	NA	TGTGCCAGCAGCCCAGACTCCCTCTCCTACGAGCAGTACTTC	CASSPDSLSYEQYF
13	TRBJ2-7	TRBV4-3	NA	NA	TGCGCCAGCAGCCAAGGGCTAGTTTCCGAGCAGTACTTC	CASSQGLVSEQYF
13	TRBJ2-7	TRBV29-1	TRBD2	NA	TGCAGCGTCGAGAACCCGGGAGGACGTCAGCAGTACTTC	CSVENPGGRQQYF
16	TRBJ2-5	TRBV7-2	TRBD2	NA	TGTGCCAGCAGCCTGGGACTAGCGGGGGGCGGAGAGACCCAGTACTTC	CASSLGLAGGGETQYF
16	TRBJ1-5	TRBV2	NA	NA	TGTGCCAGCAGTGAATTAGCGGGACGGGGCAATCAGCCCCAGCATTTT	CASSELAGRGNQPQHF
15	TRBJ2-1	TRBV7-2	TRBD2	NA	TGTGCCAGCAGCCCCCGGGGGGGCACTAACAATGAGCAGTTCTTC	CASSPRGGTNNEQFF
14	TRBJ2-1	TRBV5-1	NA	once	TGCGCCAGCAGCTTGTACAGGGCCAACAATGAGCAGTTCTTC	CASSLYRANNEQFF
15	TRBJ1-5	TRBV23-1	NA	NA	TGCGCCAGCGGATACCGGGGGGGAGGCTATCAGCCCCAGCATTTT	CASGYRGGGYQPQHF
12	TRBJ2-3	TRBV12-3/TRBV12-4	TRBD2	NA	TGTGCCAGCAGGTGGTCTAGCGGTACGCAGTATTTT	CASRWSSGTQYF
15	TRBJ1-1	TRBV11-2	NA	NA	TGTGCCAGCAGCTTAGCCCCGGTAGGCGGGACTGAAGCTTTCTTT	CASSLAPVGGTEAFF
14	TRBJ2-5	TRBV19	TRBD2	NA	TGTGCCAGTAGCTCGACTAGCGGGGGAGAGACCCAGTACTTC	CASSSTSGGETQYF
16	TRBJ2-1	TRBV7-6	TRBD1	NA	TGTGCCAGCAGCTTAGTACGGGACAGGGGATGGAATGAGCAGTTCTTC	CASSLVRDRGWNEQFF
13	TRBJ2-5	TRBV12-3/TRBV12-4	TRBD2	NA	TGTGCCAGCAGGCGGGGGGGCCAGGAGACCCAGTACTTC	CASRRGGQETQYF
16	TRBJ2-1	TRBV5-6	TRBD2	NA	TGTGCCAGCAGCCCGACTAGCGGGAGACCCTACAATGAGCAGTTCTTC	CASSPTSGRPYNEQFF
15	TRBJ2-7	TRBV19	TRBD2	NA	TGTGCCAGTAGTATAGGGACTAGCGGCTCCTACGAGCAGTACTTC	CASSIGTSGSYEQYF
14	TRBJ1-1	TRBV7-2	NA	NA	TGTGCCAGCAGCTTTGCAGACAGTTCCACTGAAGCTTTCTTT	CASSFADSSTEAFF
15	TRBJ2-2	TRBV11-3	NA	NA	TGTGCCAGCAGCCCCCTAGGGGGAGACACCGGGGAGCTGTTTTTT	CASSPLGGDTGELFF
11	TRBJ2-7	TRBV6-5	NA	few	TGTGCCAGCAGTCTGAGGAACGAGCAGTACTTC	CASSLRNEQYF
14	TRBJ2-7	TRBV5-4	TRBD1	NA	TGTGCCAGCAGCACCAGGGACAGCATCCACGAGCAGTACTTC	CASSTRDSIHEQYF
12	TRBJ1-5	TRBV7-9	NA	NA	TGTGCCAGCAGCCTTTACAACGCACCCCAGCATTTT	CASSLYNAPQHF
15	TRBJ2-7	TRBV9	TRBD2	NA	TGTGCCAGCAGCGCATCTCGGACTAGCGGCTACGAGCAGTACTTC	CASSASRTSGYEQYF
16	TRBJ1-2	TRBV19	TRBD1	NA	TGTGCCAGTAGTACCGGGACAGGGACCGTCATCTATGGCTACACCTTC	CASSTGTGTVIYGYTF
16	TRBJ2-7	TRBV18	TRBD2	NA	TGTGCCAGCTCACCCCCGGGACTAGCGGTCCTCCACGAGCAGTACTTC	CASSPPGLAVLHEQYF
16	TRBJ2-6	TRBV19	NA	NA	TGTGCCAGTAGTATACAGGGGCGTACTGGGGCCAACGTCCTGACTTTC	CASSIQGRTGANVLTF
12	TRBJ2-7	TRBV3-1/TRBV3-2	TRBD1	few	TGTGCCAGCAGCCCGACAGGGGGCGAGCAGTACTTC	CASSPTGGEQYF
12	TRBJ1-2	TRBV25-1	TRBD1	NA	TGTGCCAGCAGAGCAGGGGGCTATGGCTACACCTTC	CASRAGGYGYTF
14	TRBJ2-7	TRBV7-8	NA	few	TGTGCCAGCAGCTTCAGGGAGGTCTCCTACGAGCAGTACTTC	CASSFREVSYEQYF
19	TRBJ2-1	TRBV5-4	TRBD1	NA	TGTGCCAGCAGCTTGGGATCAGGGGGCGAAGGAAAGCCCTACAATGAGCAGTTCTTC	CASSLGSGGEGKPYNEQFF
15	TRBJ1-1	TRBV3-1/TRBV3-2	NA	once	TGTGCCAGCAGCCAAACACAGGTTATGAACACTGAAGCTTTCTTT	CASSQTQVMNTEAFF
15	TRBJ2-7	TRBV10-3	TRBD2	few	TGTGCCATCAGCACCCCTAGCGGGACATCCCACGAGCAGTACTTC	CAISTPSGTSHEQYF
16	TRBJ1-6	TRBV15	NA	few	TGTGCCACCAGCAGAGCTTATACGGGGGTAGATTCACCCCTCCACTTT	CATSRAYTGVDSPLHF